The 21 T cell receptor beta chains below all came from one sample that was sequenced in a study of tumor-infiltrating lymphocytes in oesophageal squamous cell carcinoma. One entry per CDR3 protein, called by TCRdb with MiXCR from the PCR reads. The sample carries fewer than 15,000 distinct CDR3 sequences, 45% to 55% recorded once. The material sequenced was normal esophageal tissue next to the tumor. The origin of the receptors is a male donor with esophageal squamous cell carcinoma.

The chain is built from TRBV28 and TRBJ2-3; weak D call: TRBD2 (6 bases). Germline-derived CDR1 and CDR2 are MDHEN and SYDVKM. Trimming removed 5 bases at V and 1 base at J, with 25 bases between. The CDR3 spans 19 residues. CDR3 sequence reads: CASSVFDGPSSDRTDTQYF. In DNA, the CDR3 is TGTGCCAGCAGTGTTTTTGACGGTCCTTCTAGCGACCGCACAGATACGCAGTATTTT.

This chain links TRBV7-6 with TRBJ2-3; D is unresolved. CDR1 and CDR2 from the germline V gene are SGHVS and FNYEAQ. The CDR3 is 15 amino acids. Between the trimmed V and J ends, which lost 3 bases and 0 bases, there was a span of 10 bases. CDR3 sequence: CASSFAFSSTDTQYF. The DNA for the CDR3 is TGTGCCAGCAGCTTTGCGTTTTCTAGCACAGATACGCAGTATTTT.

This clonotype appeared many times. The chain uses TRBV25-1 and TRBJ2-1, with a possible D match to TRBD1 (6 bases). The end of the DNA is better explained by TRBJ2-7, so the J call may be wrong. This CDR3 comprises 16 residues. Germline lookup yields CDR1 MGHDK and CDR2 SYGVNS. In DNA form, the CDR3 reads TGTGCCAGCAGTGCCTCTACAGGGAAGGGGTTATACGAGCAGTACTTC. Protein product: CASSASTGKGLYEQYF.

Concerning this clonotype: The conserved phenylalanine or tryptophan normally closing the CDR3 is absent here, so this likely arose from a read error. Because the CDR3's place on the DNA is in doubt, the DNA is left out and the CDR3 is given as listed by TCRdb. The chain recombines TRBV7-2 with TRBJ2-3. The CDR3 contains 13 residues when both ends are counted. CDR1 and CDR2 (germline): SGHTA, FQGNSA. The CDR3 spells CASSLASSYEQFC.

Notes on this clonotype: One junction end disagrees with the germline gene, perhaps due to a read error. J is TRBJ2-1 and V is TRBV7-6; 7 nucleotides match TRBD1. The J call is doubtful: the DNA matches TRBJ2-5 better. Germline V gene sequence: CDR1 SGHVS, CDR2 FNYEAQ. This CDR3 comprises 15 residues. This CDR3 reads CASSLASTGYETQYF. The CDR3 region has the DNA TGTGCTAGCAGCTTAGCGTCGACAGGGTACGAGACCCAGTACTTC.

As for this clonotype: One end of the junction varies from germline; a read error may be responsible. The chain combines TRBV14 with TRBJ2-5, with a weak D call TRBD1 (5 bases). This CDR3 region has 12 residues. Germline CDR1 SGHDN, CDR2 FVKESK. CDR3 DNA: TGTGCCAGCAGGACAGCTAATTCACCCCTCCACTTC. This translates into CASRTANSPLHF.

This clonotype showed up many times. This sequence joins TRBV5-1 and TRBJ2-5; D remains ambiguous. The V gene's germline CDR1 is SGHRS and CDR2 YFSETQ. This CDR3 comprises 16 residues. V was shortened by 4 bases and J by 0 bases, with 16 bases between the two germline ends. The CDR3 coding sequence is TGCGCCAGCAGCCCAGTGGCGGCAGCCAACCAAGAGACCCAGTACTTC. The encoded protein is CASSPVAAANQETQYF.

This clonotype appeared a few times. The J gene is TRBJ2-2, the V gene TRBV7-6; 8 bases map to TRBD2. Unmatched junction bases numbered 7, after V lost 2 bases and J lost 5 bases. The germline CDR1 and CDR2 sequences are SGHVS and FNYEAQ. This CDR3 comprises 16 residues. The CDR3 DNA sequence: TGTGCCAGCAGCTTAAGGGCGGGAGGAACGACCGGGGAGCTGTTTTTT. It specifies CASSLRAGGTTGELFF.

This chain uses TRBV7-3 with TRBJ2-7; D may be TRBD2 (5 bases). Trimming pared 5 bases from V and 3 bases from J, leaving 17 bases between. The CDR3 contains 15 residues. Per germline, CDR1 SGHTA and CDR2 FQGTGA. The CDR3 protein is CASSPLGSELYEQYF. The CDR3 bases are TGTGCCAGCAGCCCCCTGGGTAGCGAGCTCTACGAGCAGTACTTC.

Points on this clonotype: It is unclear where the CDR3 begins or ends on the DNA, so no DNA is shown, and the CDR3 is as TCRdb lists it. The chain couples TRBV7-3 to TRBJ1-3. Germline V gene sequence: CDR1 SGHTA, CDR2 FQGTGA. Both ends counted, the CDR3 spans 24 residues. The CDR3 is CASSPTSGANEQFFGPGTGNTIYF.

In its sample, this clonotype was seen many times. The chain couples TRBV6-1 to TRBJ2-7; D possibly corresponds to TRBD2 (6 bases). CDR1 is MNHNS, CDR2 SASEGT, per germline. This CDR3 region has 13 residues. Trimming cost V 7 bases and J 5 bases, with 15 bases left between them. The CDR3, as DNA: TGTGCCAGCACCTGGGGGGTTAGAAACGAGCAGTACTTC. It encodes CASTWGVRNEQYF.

This clonotype was detected many times. The V and J genes are TRBV10-3 and TRBJ1-1, with no clear D. Trimming took off 2 bases at V and 4 bases at J, with 5 bases between the two ends. There are 12 residues in the CDR3. Germline V lookup: CDR1 ENHRY, CDR2 SYGVKD. CDR3 sequence: CAISEPGTEAFF. Written as DNA, the CDR3 is TGTGCCATCAGTGAGCCGGGCACTGAAGCTTTCTTT.

The chain has TRBV7-4 and TRBJ2-5; D is uncertain. The DNA end lines up better with TRBJ2-3; the J call may be wrong. Germline lookup yields CDR1 SGHVT and CDR2 SQSDAQ. The CDR3 totals 12 residues. The CDR3 sequence: CASSLLRDTQYF. CDR3 DNA sequence: TGTGCCAGCAGCCTACTCCGAGATACGCAGTATTTT.

This clonotype was counted only a few times. V is TRBV7-2 and J is TRBJ2-4; unclear D gene. CDR1 SGHTA and CDR2 FQGNSA come from the germline V gene. CDR3 length: 11 residues. Trimming took off 2 bases at V and 9 bases at J, with 5 bases between the two ends. The CDR3 spells CASSLNLIQYF. The DNA of the CDR3 is TGTGCCAGCAGCTTAAACCTCATTCAGTACTTC.

This clonotype was detected once. The J gene is TRBJ2-7, the V gene TRBV28, with unresolved D. The J call may be mistaken, given a closer DNA end match to TRBJ1-2. In germline, CDR1 is MDHEN, CDR2 SYDVKM. The CDR3 contains 15 residues. Here the CDR3 reads CASRRLIGTNYGYTF. CDR3 DNA: TGTGCCAGCAGACGACTGATCGGAACTAACTATGGCTACACCTTC.

This clonotype was observed a few times. CDR3 in amino acids: CASSVRGLMGTGELFF. The CDR3 nucleotides read TGTGCCAGCAGCGTCAGGGGGCTGATGGGCACCGGGGAGCTGTTTTTT. The chain links TRBV7-3 to TRBJ2-2, with 8 bases identical to TRBD1. J lost 4 bases, V lost 5 bases, and 9 bases had no gene match. The CDR3 length is 16 residues. Germline loops: CDR1 SGHTA, CDR2 FQGTGA.

Turning to this clonotype: A read error may account for a junction end that differs from germline. This chain joins TRBV7-6 and TRBJ2-1, with 7 bases aligning to TRBD2. There are 19 residues in the CDR3. Germline lookup yields CDR1 SGHVS and CDR2 FNYEAQ. This CDR3 reads CASSPRRATGGALNNEQFF. CDR3 nucleotide sequence: TGTGCTAGCAGCCCCCGCAGGGCTACGGGAGGCGCTTTAAACAATGAGCAGTTCTTC.

The chain uses TRBV6-1 and TRBJ2-6, with no clear D. Trimming left V 1 base short and J 0 bases short, with 4 bases between. In germline, CDR1 is MNHNS, CDR2 SASEGT. The CDR3 is made up of 15 amino acids. CDR3 sequence (DNA): TGTGCCAGCAGTGAAGACAACTCTGGGGCCAACGTCCTGACTTTC. It specifies CASSEDNSGANVLTF.

About this clonotype itself: The junction departs from germline at one end; a sequencing error may be responsible. The rearrangement uses TRBV7-8 and TRBJ1-6; 10 bases are shared with TRBD1. From germline, CDR1 is SGHVS and CDR2 FQNEAQ. The CDR3 covers 15 residues. The CDR3 nucleotides read TGTGCCAGCAGCTTTCGGGGACAGGGGAGGATCGAGCAGTACTTT. Protein: CASSFRGQGRIEQYF.

This rearrangement joins TRBV28 to TRBJ2-3; 7 positions agree with TRBD2. V shed 6 bases, J shed 11 bases, and the junction held 17 bases outside the gene matches. The CDR3 length is 15 residues. Germline V gene sequence: CDR1 MDHEN, CDR2 SYDVKM. The CDR3: CASRKLGGGGNEQYF. The CDR3 DNA sequence: TGTGCCAGCAGAAAACTCGGTGGCGGGGGTAATGAGCAGTATTTT.

The J gene is TRBJ2-4, the V gene TRBV7-8, with TRBD2 identical over 9 bases. Judging by the DNA end, TRBJ2-1 fits better; the J call may be wrong. This CDR3 spans 19 amino acids. CDR1 is SGHVS and CDR2 is FQNEAQ in the germline V gene. CDR3 DNA: TGTGCCAGCAGCAACCCCCACGGCCTAGCGGGACGGAGAGGGGATGAGCAGTTCTTC. It encodes CASSNPHGLAGRRGDEQFF.